This T cell receptor (beta chain) was identified during a study of cytomegalovirus exposure and HLA in healthy donors. Study at large: There were under 140 million unique TCR beta sequences, drawn from roughly 200 million T cells, in an earlier analysis.

The PCR was carried out with 60 Vbeta primers and 13 Jbeta primers. TCRdb keeps only in-frame clones here, not all; method: immunoSEQ multiplex PCR. The sample has roughly 130,000 clones, 65% to 80% seen once. The TCR originated in a human donor in good health. The sample consisted of PBMCs.

CDR3: CASSYSGQANTEAFF. CDR3 coding DNA: TGTGCCAGCAGTTACTCGGGACAAGCAAACACTGAAGCTTTCTTT. The chain recombines TRBV6-5 with TRBJ1-1, with a possible D match to TRBD1 (6 bases). Germline-derived CDR1 and CDR2 are MNHEY and SVGAGI. The CDR3 has 15 amino acids. V dropped 0 bases and J dropped 2 bases, with 10 bases sitting between them.